The 7 T cell receptor beta chains in this list originate from one sample, sequenced in a study of blood T cell repertoires in COVID-19. Data came from immunoSEQ multiplex PCR; TCRdb stores just in-frame clones and leaves some out. The sample contains under 100,000 clones, around 90% of which appear only once. The sample consisted of peripheral blood. The receptor set was obtained from a man aged 50 to 60 with active COVID-19.

The chain joins TRBV4-1 to TRBJ2-7; 8 bases fit TRBD2. The CDR3 extends over 16 amino acids. V was pared by 4 bases and J by 7 bases, with 15 bases of the junction left unmatched. Germline V CDR1 and CDR2: MGHRA, YSYEKL. This chain's CDR3 is CASSPGGTSGDGEQYF. DNA of the CDR3: TGCGCCAGCAGCCCTGGGGGAACTAGCGGCGACGGGGAGCAGTACTTC.

This chain joins TRBV4-1 and TRBJ2-3; 11 nucleotides align to TRBD2. The V gene's germline CDR1 is MGHRA and CDR2 YSYEKL. V gave up 6 bases and J gave up 1 base; unmatched junction bases: 9. The CDR3 sequence is 17 residues long. The CDR3 DNA reads TGCGCCAGCAGTCCCTACCCACTAGCGGGGGGCACAGATACGCAGTATTTT. This gives the protein CASSPYPLAGGTDTQYF.

As regards this clone: A read error may produce the germline difference seen at one junction end. This chain connects TRBV7-2 to TRBJ1-6, with D unresolved. This CDR3 is built from 12 residues. Germline V CDR1 and CDR2: SGHTA, FQGNSA. The CDR3 nucleotides are TGTGCCAGCAGCTTCGGTCCAGGCGGACTTGAATTT. It specifies CASSFGPGGLEF. The complete variable domain, with remaining parts taken from reference TRBV7-2 and TRBJ1-6, reads GAGVSQSPSNKVTEKGKDVELRCDPISGHTALYWYRQSLGQGLEFLIYFQGNSAPDKSGLPSDRFSAERTGGSVSTLTIQRTQQEDSAVYLCASSFGPGGLEFGNGTRLTVT.

The rearrangement uses TRBV5-1 and TRBJ1-1; D is unresolved. The CDR3 totals 13 residues. The germline V gene has CDR1 SGHRS and CDR2 YFSETQ. V was clipped by 0 bases and J by 5 bases, with 8 bases between them. This CDR3 reads CASSLEAETEAFF. The CDR3 DNA sequence: TGCGCCAGCAGCTTGGAAGCGGAAACTGAAGCTTTCTTT.

J is TRBJ1-6 and V is TRBV6-5; 7 nucleotides agree with TRBD1. V trimming: 2 bases; J trimming: 10 bases; junction bases outside the gene matches: 8. From germline, CDR1 is MNHEY and CDR2 SVGAGI. The CDR3 sequence is 15 residues long. CDR3 bases: TGTGCCAGCAGTTACGGGTTCACAGGGGAATCACCCCTCCACTTT. Its protein is CASSYGFTGESPLHF.

This sequence joins TRBV19 and TRBJ2-1, with TRBD2 matching over 8 bases. The CDR3 extends over 14 amino acids. Per germline, CDR1 LNHDA and CDR2 SQIVND (reference sequence). The V segment lost 7 bases and the J segment 7 bases; nucleotides outside the gene matches: 9. CDR3 loop: CASTVAGHFNEQFF. The CDR3 nucleotides read TGTGCCAGTACGGTAGCGGGGCATTTTAATGAGCAGTTCTTC.

The chain joins TRBV18 to TRBJ1-4; no clear D. Germline CDR1 and CDR2: KGHSH and LQKENI. Between the trimmed V and J ends, which lost 3 bases and 5 bases, there was a span of 10 bases. The CDR3 sequence is 14 residues long. The CDR3, as DNA: TGTGCCAGCTCACCTATAGCCGGGAATGAAAAACTGTTTTTT. It translates to CASSPIAGNEKLFF.